These 22 T cell receptor beta chains came from one sample sequenced in a study of cytomegalovirus exposure and HLA in healthy donors. Use of 60 Vbeta and 13 Jbeta primers characterized the PCR. Generated by immunoSEQ multiplex PCR, the TCRdb table keeps only in-frame clones and is missing some. The sample consists of some 65,000 clones, 78% of them appearing once. Sequenced material: PBMCs. Receptors were obtained from a girl aged 10-17 years in good health and CMV-seropositive.

This clone was detected only once. The CDR3 bases are TGTGCCACCAGCAGAGATCGAACAGGCGGGATCCACAATGAGCAGTTCTTC. Translating gives CATSRDRTGGIHNEQFF. The chain uses TRBV15 and TRBJ2-1; a possible D gene is TRBD2 (6 bases). Trimming pared 0 bases from V and 5 bases from J, leaving 17 bases between. The CDR3 runs to 17 residues. Germline lookup yields CDR1 LNHNV and CDR2 YYDKDF (reference sequence).

The chain carries TRBV30 and TRBJ2-4, with a weak D call TRBD2 (6 bases). The CDR3 has 15 residues. Per the germline V gene, CDR1 is GTSNPN and CDR2 is SVGIG (reference sequence). Trimming removed 5 bases at V and 4 bases at J, with 18 bases between. The DNA of the CDR3 is TGTGCCTGGGGGGGGAGTTCCCCGAGAAAAAACATTCAGTACTTC. Its translation is CAWGGSSPRKNIQYF.

This chain uses TRBV7-2 with TRBJ1-5; D ambiguous. The length of the CDR3 is 14 residues. CDR1 SGHTA and CDR2 FQGNSA come from the germline V gene. With 4 bases removed from V and 3 bases from J, the gap between germline ends came to 10 bases. CDR3 nucleotide sequence: TGTGCCAGCAGCTATGGGAGGGACAATCAGCCCCAGCATTTT. As protein: CASSYGRDNQPQHF. The full variable domain, its missing parts supplied by reference TRBV7-2 and TRBJ1-5, is GAGVSQSPSNKVTEKGKDVELRCDPISGHTALYWYRQSLGQGLEFLIYFQGNSAPDKSGLPSDRFSAERTGGSVSTLTIQRTQQEDSAVYLCASSYGRDNQPQHFGDGTRLSIL.

The rearrangement uses TRBV7-2 and TRBJ1-1; 7 bases map to TRBD1. The CDR3 consists of 15 residues. J gave up 9 bases and V 5 bases, and 15 bases lay outside the gene matches. Germline loops: CDR1 SGHTA, CDR2 FQGNSA. The CDR3 protein is CASSLRQGLVRKAFF. In nucleotides, the CDR3 is TGTGCCAGCAGCCTCCGACAGGGTTTGGTTCGCAAAGCTTTCTTT.

The J gene is TRBJ2-5, the V gene TRBV28; the D is unclear. Germline V gene data show CDR1 as MDHEN and CDR2 as SYDVKM. The V end was cut by 7 bases, the J end by 4 bases, with 7 bases between. The CDR3 has 11 residues. This CDR3 is CASTRSETQYF. In DNA, the CDR3 is TGTGCCAGCACGCGGTCAGAGACCCAGTACTTC.

This clone has just a few counts. V is TRBV10-3 and J is TRBJ2-7; 8 bases agree with TRBD2. V lost 2 bases and J lost 4; bases outside the gene matches: 1. Germline loops: CDR1 ENHRY, CDR2 SYGVKD. The CDR3 runs to 13 residues. As DNA, the CDR3 is TGTGCCATCAGTGAGCGGGAGGGTTACGAGCAGTACTTC. Residues: CAISEREGYEQYF.

The chain is built from TRBV7-9 and TRBJ2-7; D unclear. The V gene lost 5 bases and the J gene lost 12 bases, with 17 bases spanning the gap. This CDR3 has 12 amino acids. The germline V gene has CDR1 SEHNR and CDR2 FQNEAQ (reference sequence). The CDR3 protein is CASSPSGPAGYF. CDR3 sequence (DNA): TGTGCCAGCAGCCCGAGTGGGCCCGCTGGGTACTTC. Complete variable domain (other parts from reference TRBV7-9 and TRBJ2-7): DTGVSQNPRHKITKRGQNVTFRCDPISEHNRLYWYRQTLGQGPEFLTYFQNEAQLEKSRLLSDRFSAERPKGSFSTLEIQRTEQGDSAMYLCASSPSGPAGYFGPGTRLTVT.

This clone was seen more than once but under ten times. The rearrangement links TRBV9 to TRBJ2-5, with a tentative D call TRBD1 (6 bases). CDR3 length: 16 amino acids. The germline V gene has CDR1 SGDLS and CDR2 YYNGEE. V shed 3 bases and J shed 5 bases, with 20 bases lying between them. The CDR3 here is CASSGGGSVIGETQYF. The DNA for the CDR3 is TGTGCCAGCAGCGGAGGGGGTTCCGTCATTGGCGAGACCCAGTACTTC.

The chain uses TRBV4-2 and TRBJ1-2; D possibly corresponds to TRBD1 (5 bases). CDR1 and CDR2 from the germline V gene are LGHNA and YNFKEQ. Trimming left V 3 bases short and J 7 bases short, with 15 bases between. The CDR3 is 14 residues long. CDR3 protein: CASSQRGGQGGYTF. The CDR3, as DNA: TGTGCCAGCAGCCAGAGGGGAGGGCAAGGTGGCTACACCTTC.

This clone was recorded a few times. The rearrangement links TRBV6-1 to TRBJ1-5; D uncertain. This CDR3 contains 13 residues. Germline CDR1 is MNHNS and CDR2 is SASEGT. V lost 6 bases to trimming and J lost 7 bases, with 13 bases between them. The CDR3: CASRPVTSQPQHF. CDR3 bases: TGTGCCAGCAGGCCGGTAACTAGCCAGCCCCAGCATTTT.

The V call is TRBV19, the J call TRBJ2-7; D gene unclear. The CDR3 is 12 residues long. V lost 4 bases and J 0 bases, leaving 4 bases between the germline ends. The germline V gene encodes CDR1 LNHDA and CDR2 SQIVND (reference sequence). CDR3 in amino acids: CASSSSSYEQYF. The DNA of the CDR3 is TGTGCCAGTAGTAGCAGCTCCTACGAGCAGTACTTC.

The CDR3 DNA follows: TGTGCCAGCAGTTACTCGCCGGTGAACACTGAAGCTTTCTTT. Amino acid sequence: CASSYSPVNTEAFF. The rearrangement joins TRBV6-5 to TRBJ1-1; no clear D gene. Between the trimmed V and J ends, which lost 0 bases and 0 bases, there was a span of 5 bases. Germline loops: CDR1 MNHEY, CDR2 SVGAGI. The CDR3 is made up of 14 amino acids.

V is TRBV5-1 and J is TRBJ2-2; D is ambiguous. This CDR3 comprises 12 residues. The germline V gene has CDR1 SGHRS and CDR2 YFSETQ. Trimming cost V 2 bases and J 6 bases, with 5 bases left between them. CDR3 region: CASSLEAGELFF. CDR3 DNA sequence: TGCGCCAGCAGCTTAGAGGCCGGGGAGCTGTTTTTT.

The chain combines TRBV7-2 with TRBJ2-5, with D tentatively TRBD1 (5 bases). Trimming took 2 bases from V and 5 from J, leaving 9 bases between them. Looked up from germline, CDR1 is SGHTA and CDR2 is FQGNSA. This CDR3 is built from 13 residues. CDR3: CASSLLNRETQYF. As DNA, the CDR3 is TGTGCCAGCAGCTTACTTAACAGGGAGACCCAGTACTTC.

The chain recombines TRBV7-9 with TRBJ1-1; D not resolved. CDR3 length equals 10 residues. V lost 2 bases and J 7 bases, leaving 2 bases between the germline ends. Germline loops: CDR1 SEHNR, CDR2 FQNEAQ (reference sequence). CDR3 in DNA: TGTGCCAGCAGCTTACGTGAAGCTTTCTTT. As protein: CASSLREAFF.

This rearrangement joins TRBV30 to TRBJ1-6; a weak D match, TRBD1 (5 bases). The germline gives CDR1 GTSNPN, CDR2 SVGIG (reference sequence). The V end lost 5 bases, the J end lost 9 bases, and 17 bases lay between the germline ends. CDR3 length equals 14 residues. The CDR3 sequence: CAWRRYLGVSPLHF. The CDR3 coding sequence is TGTGCCTGGCGTCGATACTTAGGGGTTTCACCCCTCCACTTT. Full variable domain (outside the CDR3, taken from reference TRBV30 and TRBJ1-6): SQTIHQWPATLVQPVGSPLSLECTVEGTSNPNLYWYRQAAGRGLQLLFYSVGIGQISSEVPQNLSASRPQDRQFILSSKKLLLSDSGFYLCAWRRYLGVSPLHFGNGTRLTVT.

This clone was seen just once. This chain links TRBV28 with TRBJ1-2; the D is unclear. CDR1 MDHEN and CDR2 SYDVKM come from the germline V gene. Trimming stripped 10 bases from V and 4 bases from J, with 13 bases between. The CDR3 consists of 12 residues. CDR3 in amino acids: CATTKETYGYTF. CDR3 nucleotide sequence: TGTGCCACCACGAAGGAGACCTATGGCTACACCTTC.

The chain has TRBV4-1 and TRBJ1-2, with D unclear. Trimming took off 1 base at V and 13 bases at J, with 13 bases between the two ends. Germline CDR1 reads MGHRA; CDR2 reads YSYEKL. The CDR3 is 12 residues long. The CDR3 coding sequence is TGCGCCAGCAGCCAAGCGGCGGGTTCGATCACCTTC. It yields the protein CASSQAAGSITF.

This chain joins TRBV18 and TRBJ1-1, with 7 bases identical to TRBD1. V shed 3 bases, J shed 8 bases, and the junction held 6 bases outside the gene matches. The CDR3 runs 13 residues. Germline V gives CDR1 KGHSH, CDR2 LQKENI. CDR3 nucleotides: TGTGCCAGCTCACCCCTAGGACAGGAAGAAGCTTTCTTT. Translation: CASSPLGQEEAFF.

V is TRBV7-2 and J is TRBJ2-7, with a possible D match to TRBD1 (5 bases). V was cut by 4 bases and J by 2 bases, with 12 bases left in between. The CDR3 consists of 14 residues. Per the germline V gene, CDR1 is SGHTA and CDR2 is FQGNSA. The CDR3 region has the DNA TGTGCCAGCAGCTCCCAGTGGGGCCCCTACGAGCAGTACTTC. Translation gives CASSSQWGPYEQYF.

The chain recombines TRBV20-1 with TRBJ2-5, with no clear D. The CDR3 has 11 amino acids. V gave up 2 bases and J gave up 3 bases, with 4 bases separating them. The germline V gene encodes CDR1 DFQATT and CDR2 SNEGSKA (reference sequence). This CDR3 reads CSARPKETQYF. CDR3 DNA: TGCAGTGCTAGACCAAAAGAGACCCAGTACTTC.

The CDR3 spells CASSLAGGLETQYF. DNA for the CDR3: TGTGCCAGCAGTTTAGCGGGGGGGCTTGAGACCCAGTACTTC. The chain joins TRBV28 to TRBJ2-5; the match to TRBD2 covers 9 bases. The CDR3 is 14 amino acids. Losses at the gene ends were 2 bases for V and 5 bases for J; bases not matched to a gene: 3. Germline-derived CDR1 and CDR2 are MDHEN and SYDVKM. Drawing the rest from reference TRBV28 and TRBJ2-5, the complete variable domain is DVKVTQSSRYLVKRTGEKVFLECVQDMDHENMFWYRQDPGLGLRLIYFSYDVKMKEKGDIPEGYSVSREKKERFSLILESASTNQTSMYLCASSLAGGLETQYFGPGTRLLVL.